This TCR beta chain stems from a study of blood T cell repertoires in COVID-19. Whole-study context: COVID-19 samples from acute and convalescent phases originated in the United States, Italy and Spain. T cells, B-cell-depleted T cells, or PBMCs provided the cDNA or gDNA that served as material.

In the original workflow: How many nucleated cells were present was estimated from reference gene primer amplification. Sequenced by immunoSEQ multiplex PCR; TCRdb stores in-frame clones only, minus some. D and trimming come from the DNA, and the V and J calls and clone size come from that table. Of roughly 260,000 clones listed, roughly 90% were seen once; the top ten hold about 11%. This CDR3 spans 15 amino acids. Germline V gene data show CDR1 as SGHRS and CDR2 as YFSETQ. The germline V and J ends were trimmed by 4 bases and 2 bases, with 16 bases remaining between them. Seattle enrolled patients during active infection and tracked them longitudinally.

The source of this sequence is a woman aged 25 to 39 with COVID-19, enrolled during active disease. Sequencing was performed on peripheral blood. The V call is TRBV5-1, the J call TRBJ2-7; D may be TRBD2 (5 bases). The CDR3 region is CASSPTGLLTYEQYF. The CDR3 DNA follows: TGCGCCAGCAGCCCGACTGGACTCCTAACCTACGAGCAGTACTTC.